The 20 T cell receptor beta chains below come from one sample, sequenced in a study of T cell responses to AZD1222 COVID-19 vaccine. Clones were read by immunoSEQ multiplex PCR, and TCRdb kept only the in-frame ones, dropping some. The table lists roughly 150,000 clones, around 90% of them singletons. Source: peripheral blood, taken 28 days after the second AZD1222 dose. These receptors were obtained from an adult who received the AZD1222 COVID-19 vaccine.

The J gene is TRBJ2-7, the V gene TRBV5-5; D tentatively reads TRBD1 or TRBD2 (5 bases each). V was trimmed by 1 base and J by 4 bases, leaving 15 bases between them. The CDR3 extends over 15 amino acids. Germline CDR1 reads SGHKS; CDR2 reads YYEKEE (reference sequence). CDR3 residues: CASSLLSGGGYEQYF. CDR3 nucleotides: TGTGCCAGCAGCTTGCTATCGGGTGGGGGATACGAGCAGTACTTC.

This chain uses TRBV2 with TRBJ1-2; weak D call: TRBD1 (5 bases). From germline, CDR1 is SNHLY and CDR2 FYNNEI. CDR3 length equals 13 residues. V gave up 4 bases and J gave up 2 bases, with 8 bases separating them. CDR3 in DNA: TGTGCCAGCAGTGTGGGGACCAACTATGGCTACACCTTC. This translates into CASSVGTNYGYTF.

The gene calls are TRBV2 and TRBJ1-1, with D tentatively TRBD1 (6 bases). In germline, CDR1 is SNHLY, CDR2 FYNNEI. The CDR3 contains 14 residues. V was pared by 1 base and J by 2 bases, with 8 bases between. The CDR3 loop is CASSEGTANTEAFF. The CDR3 coding sequence is TGTGCCAGCAGTGAAGGGACAGCTAACACTGAAGCTTTCTTT.

As regards this clone: At one of its ends the junction is not consistent with the germline gene, which may arise from a read error. The genes are TRBV7-7 and TRBJ1-6, with TRBD1 identical over 7 bases. CDR1 is SSHAT and CDR2 is FNYEAQ in the germline V gene (reference sequence). The CDR3 consists of 15 residues. The CDR3 loop reads CASSLLGQGDSPLHF. The CDR3 nucleotides are TGTGCTAGCAGCTTATTGGGGCAGGGGGATTCACCCCTCCACTTT.

The chain combines TRBV3-1 (or the pseudogene TRBV3-2) with TRBJ2-1, with D perhaps matching TRBD2 (5 bases). Trimming removed 4 bases at V and 10 bases at J, with 17 bases between. The CDR3 spans 14 residues. From germline, CDR1 is LGHDT and CDR2 YNNKEL (reference sequence). DNA of the CDR3: TGTGCCAGCAGCCGGGCACTAGAAGCGGCGGAGCAGTTCTTC. Amino acids: CASSRALEAAEQFF.

This clone has only a few counts. The genes are TRBV5-6 and TRBJ2-7; TRBD1 is a possible D gene (6 bases). Deletions cut 4 bases from V and 4 bases from J, with 9 bases between. Germline CDR1 SGHDT, CDR2 YYEEEE. The CDR3 extends over 12 amino acids. CDR3 sequence reads: CASSRTEYEQYF. CDR3 nucleotide sequence: TGTGCCAGCAGCAGGACAGAATACGAGCAGTACTTC.

The chain is built from TRBV6-1 and TRBJ1-5; D ambiguous. The length of the CDR3 is 14 residues. Trimming left V 0 bases short and J 6 bases short, with 9 bases between. Per the germline V gene, CDR1 is MNHNS and CDR2 is SASEGT. CDR3 sequence reads: CASSEALGVQPQHF. CDR3 coding DNA: TGTGCCAGCAGTGAAGCGCTGGGAGTTCAGCCCCAGCATTTT.

The chain joins TRBV7-2 to TRBJ2-7; no firm D call. The V end was cut by 2 bases, the J end by 0 bases, with 8 bases between. CDR3 size: 14 residues. Germline CDR1 is SGHTA and CDR2 is FQGNSA. DNA for the CDR3: TGTGCCAGCAGCTTACCCAGTAGCTCCTACGAGCAGTACTTC. This translates into CASSLPSSSYEQYF.

This chain uses TRBV7-2 with TRBJ1-6; TRBD1 might be the D (5 bases). From germline, CDR1 is SGHTA and CDR2 FQGNSA. CDR3 length: 16 amino acids. V lost 2 bases and J 1 base, leaving 9 bases between the germline ends. The CDR3 DNA follows: TGTGCCAGCAGCTTATATGGGGGGTCCTATAATTCACCCCTCCACTTT. As protein: CASSLYGGSYNSPLHF.

CDR3 residues: CASSPGQGGYGYTF. DNA for the CDR3: TGTGCCAGCAGCCCGGGACAGGGCGGGTATGGCTACACCTTC. The chain joins TRBV7-9 to TRBJ1-2, with TRBD1 matching 9 bases. The CDR3 totals 14 residues. Germline CDR1 and CDR2: SEHNR and FQNEAQ (reference sequence). V was pared by 5 bases and J by 5 bases, with 6 bases of the junction left unmatched.

This sequence joins TRBV19 and TRBJ2-7; TRBD2 agrees at 10 bases. The CDR3 has 15 residues. Unmatched junction bases numbered 9, after V lost 4 bases and J lost 6 bases. The germline V gene encodes CDR1 LNHDA and CDR2 SQIVND (reference sequence). CDR3 DNA sequence: TGTGCCAGTAGTACGGGACTAGCGAGAACAGTCGAGCAGTACTTC. Translation: CASSTGLARTVEQYF.

This rearrangement joins TRBV18 to TRBJ2-7; 7 nucleotides line up with TRBD2. This CDR3 is built from 13 residues. Trimming cost V 6 bases and J 6 bases; bases outside gene matches: 8. Looked up from germline, CDR1 is KGHSH and CDR2 is LQKENI. In DNA, the CDR3 is TGTGCCAGCTCCCCGGGACTAAGGTTCGAGCAGTACTTC. Amino acid sequence: CASSPGLRFEQYF.

The genes are TRBV10-1 and TRBJ2-3, with D possibly being TRBD1 (6 bases). V lost 4 bases, J lost 2 bases, and 16 bases lay in between. Germline V CDR1 and CDR2: WNHNN, SYGVQD (reference sequence). CDR3 length: 16 amino acids. The CDR3 nucleotides read TGCGCCAGCAGTGGTACTGGGGGCAGAAACACAGATACGCAGTATTTT. It specifies CASSGTGGRNTDTQYF.

This clone was observed a handful of times. The chain carries TRBV7-2 and TRBJ2-7; 7 positions match TRBD2. Trimming at V came to 4 bases and at J to 0 bases, leaving 6 bases not matched to a gene. Germline V CDR1 and CDR2: SGHTA, FQGNSA. This CDR3 contains 15 residues. For the CDR3, the DNA is TGTGCCAGCAGCTATTACAGCGGGGCCTCCTACGAGCAGTACTTC. Translated: CASSYYSGASYEQYF.

The J gene is TRBJ1-1, the V gene TRBV5-1; TRBD1 aligns across 11 bases. Germline loops: CDR1 SGHRS, CDR2 YFSETQ. V lost 3 bases and J lost 5; bases outside the gene matches: 15. The length of the CDR3 is 18 residues. CDR3 protein: CASSWSGTGGTVSTEAFF. CDR3 DNA sequence: TGCGCCAGCAGCTGGAGCGGGACAGGGGGAACGGTCAGTACTGAAGCTTTCTTT.

V and J are TRBV6-6 and TRBJ1-5; the match to TRBD1 covers 11 bases. The CDR3 covers 15 residues. Germline assignment: CDR1 MNHNY and CDR2 SVGAGI (reference sequence). V dropped 6 bases and J dropped 6; count of bases not matched to a gene: 7. This CDR3 reads CASSKGQGEFQPQHF. The CDR3 coding sequence is TGTGCCAGCAGCAAGGGACAGGGGGAGTTTCAGCCCCAGCATTTT.

The chain links TRBV4-2 to TRBJ1-5, with D hard to call. CDR3 size: 14 residues. Germline CDR1 is LGHNA and CDR2 is YNFKEQ. V gave up 0 bases and J gave up 6 bases, with 9 bases separating them. This CDR3 is CASSQEERGQPQHF. The CDR3, as DNA: TGTGCCAGCAGCCAAGAAGAACGGGGTCAGCCCCAGCATTTT.

V usage is TRBV4-1 and J usage is TRBJ1-1; no firm D call. The CDR3 length is 14 residues. Germline CDR1 is MGHRA and CDR2 is YSYEKL. The V and J ends lost 1 base and 2 bases respectively, with 8 bases between them. CDR3 in DNA: TGCGCCAGCAGCCAAGTTACAGCCAACACTGAAGCTTTCTTT. Protein sequence: CASSQVTANTEAFF.

The chain uses TRBV28 and TRBJ1-5, with D perhaps TRBD1 (6 bases). Germline V gives CDR1 MDHEN, CDR2 SYDVKM. This CDR3 has 16 residues. With 7 bases removed from V and 6 bases from J, the gap between germline ends came to 22 bases. The CDR3 DNA follows: TGTGCCAGCACCCTGGAGGGGGTTGGGGGAGGTCAGCCCCAGCATTTT. This translates into CASTLEGVGGGQPQHF.

The chain uses TRBV15 and TRBJ1-4; a weak D match, TRBD1 (5 bases). The CDR3 spans 13 residues. V dropped 5 bases and J dropped 7 bases, with 11 bases sitting between them. Germline loops: CDR1 LNHNV, CDR2 YYDKDF (reference sequence). The chain's CDR3 is CATSQTEAEKLFF. The CDR3 coding sequence is TGTGCCACCAGCCAGACAGAGGCTGAAAAACTGTTTTTT.